This T cell receptor beta chain was identified during a study of graft-versus-host responses after intestinal transplantation. Study in general: Isolated intestinal, liver-intestinal, or multivisceral transplants had been given to the recipients. Every one of the recipients received anti-thymocyte globulin induction and afterwards took tacrolimus and steroids for around 3 years.

With respect to this clone: Its antigen is not identified.

In germline, CDR1 is MNHNS, CDR2 SASEGT. This CDR3 has 17 residues. With 3 bases removed from V and 5 bases from J, the gap between germline ends came to 20 bases. The protocol was immunoSEQ multiplex PCR, while the TCRdb copy is restricted to in-frame clones and leaves out a portion. The data contain around 96,000 clones, around 90% of them seen just once; the ten biggest clones take up around 0.17%. Study observations and caveats: GvH clonotypes were identified within recipient marrow, with a subset emerging first in ileum or blood. Allograft clonal ratios (graft-versus-host to host-versus-graft) were high in patients who had graft-donor T cell macrochimerism.

The material sequenced was unstimulated CD4+ T cells sorted from spleen or lymph node cells, taken before intestinal transplant. The J gene is TRBJ2-1, the V gene TRBV6-1; D is possibly TRBD1 (6 bases). The clonotype originates from a human donor who received an intestinal transplant. This CDR3 is CASSDLFGGGQNNEQFF. CDR3 in DNA: TGTGCCAGCAGTGACTTGTTCGGAGGTGGACAGAACAATGAGCAGTTCTTC.